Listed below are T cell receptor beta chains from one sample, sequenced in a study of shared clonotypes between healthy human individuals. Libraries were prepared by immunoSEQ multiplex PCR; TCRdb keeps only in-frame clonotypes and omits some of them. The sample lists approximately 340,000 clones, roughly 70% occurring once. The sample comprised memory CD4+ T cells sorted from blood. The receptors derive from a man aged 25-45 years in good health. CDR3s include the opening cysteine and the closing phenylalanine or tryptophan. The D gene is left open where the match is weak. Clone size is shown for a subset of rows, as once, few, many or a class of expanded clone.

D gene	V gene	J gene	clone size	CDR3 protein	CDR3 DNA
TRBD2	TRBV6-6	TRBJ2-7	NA	CASSHLAGAYEQYF	TGTGCCAGCAGCCACCTAGCGGGGGCCTACGAGCAGTACTTC
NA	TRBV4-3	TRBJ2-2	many	CASSREWGTGELFF	TGCGCCAGCAGCCGCGAGTGGGGGACCGGGGAGCTGTTTTTT
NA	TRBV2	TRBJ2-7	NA	CASSERNYEQYF	TGTGCCAGCAGTGAACGGAACTACGAGCAGTACTTC
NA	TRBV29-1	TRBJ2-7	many	CSAGVSYEQYF	TGCAGCGCCGGAGTAAGCTACGAGCAGTACTTC
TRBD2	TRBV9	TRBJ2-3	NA	CASSVLAGGWADTQYF	TGTGCCAGCAGCGTTTTGGCGGGAGGGTGGGCAGATACGCAGTATTTT
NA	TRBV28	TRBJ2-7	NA	CASREGVYEQYF	TGTGCCAGCAGGGAGGGAGTCTACGAGCAGTACTTC
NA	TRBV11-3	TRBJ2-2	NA	CASSLAGSTIATGELFF	TGTGCCAGCAGCTTAGCGGGTAGCACTATCGCCACCGGGGAGCTGTTTTTT
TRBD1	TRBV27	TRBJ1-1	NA	CASRSLRDRSTEAFF	TGTGCCAGCAGATCCCTCCGGGACAGAAGTACTGAAGCTTTCTTT
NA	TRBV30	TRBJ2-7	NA	CAWSAGLSSYEQYF	TGTGCCTGGAGTGCGGGACTCAGCTCCTACGAGCAGTACTTC
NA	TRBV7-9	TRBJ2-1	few	CASSTDLSQSFF	TGTGCCAGCAGCACGGACTTAAGCCAATCGTTCTTC
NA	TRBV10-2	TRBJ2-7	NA	CASSPPGKDEQYF	TGCGCCAGCTCTCCGCCTGGTAAGGACGAGCAGTACTTC